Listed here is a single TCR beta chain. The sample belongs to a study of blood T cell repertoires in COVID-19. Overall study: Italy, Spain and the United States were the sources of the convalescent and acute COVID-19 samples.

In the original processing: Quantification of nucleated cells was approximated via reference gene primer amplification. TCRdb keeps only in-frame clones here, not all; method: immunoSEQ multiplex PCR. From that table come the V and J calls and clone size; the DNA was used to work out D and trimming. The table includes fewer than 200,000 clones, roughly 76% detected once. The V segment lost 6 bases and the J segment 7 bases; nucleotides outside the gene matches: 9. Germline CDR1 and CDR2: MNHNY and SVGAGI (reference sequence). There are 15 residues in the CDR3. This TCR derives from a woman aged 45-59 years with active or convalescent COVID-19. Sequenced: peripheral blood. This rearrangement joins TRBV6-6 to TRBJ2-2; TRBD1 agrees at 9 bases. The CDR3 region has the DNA TGTGCCAGCAGCCTGGGACAGGGTTTCGGCGGGGAGCTGTTTTTT. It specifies CASSLGQGFGGELFF.